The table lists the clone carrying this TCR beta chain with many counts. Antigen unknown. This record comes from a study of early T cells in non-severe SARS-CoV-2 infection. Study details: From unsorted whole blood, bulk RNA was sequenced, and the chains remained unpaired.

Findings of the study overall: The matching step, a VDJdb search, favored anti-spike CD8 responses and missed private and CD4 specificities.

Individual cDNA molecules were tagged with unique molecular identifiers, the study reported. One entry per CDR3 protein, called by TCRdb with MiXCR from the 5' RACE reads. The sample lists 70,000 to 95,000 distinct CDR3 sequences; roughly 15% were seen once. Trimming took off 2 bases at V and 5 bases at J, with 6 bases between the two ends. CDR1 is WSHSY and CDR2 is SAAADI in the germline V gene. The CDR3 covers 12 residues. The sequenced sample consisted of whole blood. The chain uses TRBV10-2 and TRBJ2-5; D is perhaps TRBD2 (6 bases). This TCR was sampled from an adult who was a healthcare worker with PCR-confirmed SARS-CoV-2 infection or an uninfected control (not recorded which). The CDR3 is CASSEGGETQYF. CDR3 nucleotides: TGCGCCAGCAGTGAGGGGGGGGAGACCCAGTACTTC.